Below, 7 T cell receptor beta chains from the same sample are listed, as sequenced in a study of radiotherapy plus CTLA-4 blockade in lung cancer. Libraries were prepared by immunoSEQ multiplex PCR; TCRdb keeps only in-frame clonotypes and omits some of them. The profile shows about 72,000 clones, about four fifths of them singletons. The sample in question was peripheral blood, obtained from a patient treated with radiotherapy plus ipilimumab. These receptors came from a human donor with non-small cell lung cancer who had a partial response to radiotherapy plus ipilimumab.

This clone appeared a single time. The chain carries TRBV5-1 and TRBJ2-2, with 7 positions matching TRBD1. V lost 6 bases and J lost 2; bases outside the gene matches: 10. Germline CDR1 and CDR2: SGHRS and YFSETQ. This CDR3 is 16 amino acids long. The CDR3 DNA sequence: TGCGCCAGCACCATAGCCGGGACAGACAACACCGGGGAGCTGTTTTTT. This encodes CASTIAGTDNTGELFF.

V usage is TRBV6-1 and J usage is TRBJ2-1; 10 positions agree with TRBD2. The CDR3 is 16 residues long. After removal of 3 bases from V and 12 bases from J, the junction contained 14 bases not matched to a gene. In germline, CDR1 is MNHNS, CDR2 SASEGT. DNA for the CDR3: TGTGCCAGCAGTGACTTGGGTTTAGCGGGGGGTTTCGCGCAGTTCTTC. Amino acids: CASSDLGLAGGFAQFF.

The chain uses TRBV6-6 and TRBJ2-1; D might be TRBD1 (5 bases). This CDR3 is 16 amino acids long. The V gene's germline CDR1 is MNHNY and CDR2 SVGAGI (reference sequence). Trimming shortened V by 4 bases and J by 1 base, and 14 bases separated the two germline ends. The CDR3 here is CASSFSGQGSYNEQFF. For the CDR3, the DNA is TGTGCCAGCAGTTTCTCAGGGCAGGGATCCTACAATGAGCAGTTCTTC.

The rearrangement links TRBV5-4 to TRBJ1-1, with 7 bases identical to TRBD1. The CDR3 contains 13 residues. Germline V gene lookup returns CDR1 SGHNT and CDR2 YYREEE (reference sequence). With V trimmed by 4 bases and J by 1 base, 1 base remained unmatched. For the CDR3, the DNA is TGTGCCAGCAGCGGGACAGAGAACACTGAAGCTTTCTTT. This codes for CASSGTENTEAFF.

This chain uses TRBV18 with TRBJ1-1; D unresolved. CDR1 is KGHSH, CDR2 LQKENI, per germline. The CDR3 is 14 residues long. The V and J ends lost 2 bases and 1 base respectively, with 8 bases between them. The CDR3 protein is CASSPVFQNTEAFF. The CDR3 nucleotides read TGTGCCAGCTCACCAGTGTTCCAGAACACTGAAGCTTTCTTT.

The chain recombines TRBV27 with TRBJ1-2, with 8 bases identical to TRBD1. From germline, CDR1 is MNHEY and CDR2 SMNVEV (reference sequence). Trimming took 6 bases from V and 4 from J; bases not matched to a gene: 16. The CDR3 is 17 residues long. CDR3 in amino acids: CASRSPLRGRAGYGYTF. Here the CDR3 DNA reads TGTGCCAGCAGATCACCGCTCAGGGGGCGGGCTGGCTATGGCTACACCTTC.

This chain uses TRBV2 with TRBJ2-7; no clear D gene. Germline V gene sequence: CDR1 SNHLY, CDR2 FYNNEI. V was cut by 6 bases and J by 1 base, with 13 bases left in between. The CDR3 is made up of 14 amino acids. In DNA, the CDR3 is TGTGCCAGCAGCTACGGTCAGGTTTCCTACGAGCAGTACTTC. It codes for CASSYGQVSYEQYF.